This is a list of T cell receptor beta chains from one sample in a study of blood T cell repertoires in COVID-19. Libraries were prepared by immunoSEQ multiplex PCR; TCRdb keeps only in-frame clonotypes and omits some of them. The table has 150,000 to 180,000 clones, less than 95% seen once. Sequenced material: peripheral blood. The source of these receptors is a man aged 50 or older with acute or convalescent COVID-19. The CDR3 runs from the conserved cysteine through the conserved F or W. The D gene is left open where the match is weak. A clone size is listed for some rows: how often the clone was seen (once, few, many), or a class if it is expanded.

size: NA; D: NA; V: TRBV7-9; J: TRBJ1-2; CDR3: CASSPGAGATF; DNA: TGTGCCAGCAGTCCAGGGGCAGGAGCCACCTTC
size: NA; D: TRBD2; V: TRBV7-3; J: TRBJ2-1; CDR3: CASSSTSGGYNEQFF; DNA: TGTGCCAGCAGCTCGACTAGCGGGGGATACAATGAGCAGTTCTTC
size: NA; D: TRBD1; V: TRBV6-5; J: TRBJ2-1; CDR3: CASRIRDRLYNEQFF; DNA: TGTGCCAGCAGGATCCGGGACAGGCTCTACAATGAGCAGTTCTTC
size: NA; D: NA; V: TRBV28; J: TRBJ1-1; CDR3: CASSFTGLMNTEAFF; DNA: TGTGCCAGCAGTTTCACAGGGTTGATGAACACTGAAGCTTTCTTT
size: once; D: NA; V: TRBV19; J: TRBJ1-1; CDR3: CASSPRAAGAGDTVAFF; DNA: TGTGCCAGTAGTCCCCGGGCCGCCGGCGCGGGGGACACGGTTGCTTTCTTT
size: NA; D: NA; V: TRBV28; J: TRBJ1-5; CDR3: CASSLLQGLNQPQHF; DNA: TGTGCCAGCAGTTTACTACAGGGCCTCAATCAGCCCCAGCATTTT
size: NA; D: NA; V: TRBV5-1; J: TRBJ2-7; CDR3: CASSTGQEQYF; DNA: TGCGCCAGCAGCACAGGACAAGAGCAGTACTTC
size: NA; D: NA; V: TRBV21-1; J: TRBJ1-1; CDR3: CASRSGTPKGVMNTEAFF; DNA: TGTGCCAGCAGATCCGGGACACCTAAAGGAGTAATGAACACTGAAGCTTTCTTT
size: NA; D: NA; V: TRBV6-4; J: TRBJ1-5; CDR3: CANTDGNSNQPQHF; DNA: TGTGCCAATACCGACGGGAATAGCAATCAGCCCCAGCATTTT
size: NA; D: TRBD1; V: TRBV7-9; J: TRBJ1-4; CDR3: CASRGGTGDEKLFF; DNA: TGTGCCAGCAGGGGCGGGACAGGGGATGAAAAACTGTTTTTT
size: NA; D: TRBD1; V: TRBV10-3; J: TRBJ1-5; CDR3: CAKRQGAGQPQHF; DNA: TGTGCCAAGCGACAGGGGGCAGGTCAGCCCCAGCATTTT
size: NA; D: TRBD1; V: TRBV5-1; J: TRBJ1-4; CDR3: CASSVRGQAGDAGEKLFF; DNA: TGCGCCAGCAGCGTGCGGGGACAGGCAGGAGATGCGGGCGAAAAACTGTTTTTT
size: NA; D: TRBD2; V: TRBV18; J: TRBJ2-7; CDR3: CASSPGLIAGVGEQYF; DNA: TGTGCCAGCTCACCAGGGTTAATAGCGGGAGTTGGCGAGCAGTACTTC
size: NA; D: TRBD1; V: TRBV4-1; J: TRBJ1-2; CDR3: CASSPNTGGANGYTF; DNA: TGCGCCAGCAGCCCGAATACAGGGGGCGCGAATGGCTACACCTTC
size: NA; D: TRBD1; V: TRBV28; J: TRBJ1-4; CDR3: CASSPDRARDEKLFF; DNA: TGTGCCAGCAGTCCAGACAGGGCCAGGGATGAAAAACTGTTTTTT
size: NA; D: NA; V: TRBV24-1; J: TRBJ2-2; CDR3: CATGQYTGELFF; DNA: TGTGCCACCGGACAGTACACCGGGGAGCTGTTTTTT
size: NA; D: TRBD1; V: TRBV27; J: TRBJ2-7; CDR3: CASSIGTGGYEQYF; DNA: TGTGCCAGCAGTATCGGGACAGGGGGCTACGAGCAGTACTTC
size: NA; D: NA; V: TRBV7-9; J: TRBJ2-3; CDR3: CASSLTASMDTQYF; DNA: TGTGCCAGCAGCTTAACGGCTAGCATGGATACGCAGTATTTT
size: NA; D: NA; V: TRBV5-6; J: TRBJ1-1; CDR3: CASSFRTANTEAFF; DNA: TGTGCCAGCAGCTTTAGGACAGCGAACACTGAAGCTTTCTTT
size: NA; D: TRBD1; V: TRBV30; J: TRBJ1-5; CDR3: CAWSVLGTGLHF; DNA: TGTGCCTGGAGTGTATTGGGGACAGGGTTGCATTTT
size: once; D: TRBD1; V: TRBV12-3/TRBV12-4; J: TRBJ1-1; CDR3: CASSFGQGYDFF; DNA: TGTGCCAGCAGTTTTGGACAGGGTTATGATTTCTTT
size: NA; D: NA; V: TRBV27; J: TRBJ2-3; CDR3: CASSPFSPPTGDTQYF; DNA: TGTGCCAGCAGTCCCTTTTCCCCCCCGACGGGAGATACGCAGTATTTT
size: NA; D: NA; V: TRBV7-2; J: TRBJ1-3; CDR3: CASSSGFSGNTIYF; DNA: TGTGCCAGCAGCTCGGGGTTCTCTGGAAACACCATATATTTT